This TCR beta chain was observed in a study of cytomegalovirus exposure and HLA in healthy donors. Overall study results and limits: A reported reduction in N-insertions relative to the 666-donor mean was seen in an Asian-associated ancestry cluster in a later analysis.

Both 60 Vbeta primers and 13 Jbeta primers went into the PCR. Measured with immunoSEQ multiplex PCR; TCRdb has only the in-frame clones, and not every one. The profile covers about 190,000 clones, with over 70% appearing a single time and around 3.9% taken by the ten largest. The CDR3 covers 13 residues. CDR1 is SGHRS, CDR2 YFSETQ, per germline. V lost 0 bases and J lost 1, with 4 bases in between. This clone was observed a few times. Its specificity is unknown. The chain combines TRBV5-1 with TRBJ2-5, with D hard to call. Sequencing used PBMCs. This TCR came from a man in his fifties in good health and CMV-seronegative. CDR3 coding DNA: TGCGCCAGCAGCTTGGCTACCCAAGAGACCCAGTACTTC. Its protein is CASSLATQETQYF.